These 21 T cell receptor beta chains were all obtained from the same sample, sequenced in a study of blood T cell repertoires in COVID-19. The table came from immunoSEQ multiplex PCR; TCRdb's copy has only in-frame clones and leaves some out. In the table there are approximately 380,000 clones, more than 75% of which are singletons. Specimen: PBMCs or T cells enriched from blood (not recorded which). These receptors came from a woman aged 18-29 years who had recovered from COVID-19.

Regarding this clone: Given a much more abundant clone one base away, this may be a read error. Other DNA sequences from this sample encode an identical CDR3 as well. The chain has TRBV7-6 and TRBJ1-2, with D unresolved. The CDR3 totals 13 residues. In germline, CDR1 is SGHVS, CDR2 FNYEAQ. The V and J ends lost 3 bases and 2 bases respectively, with 7 bases between them. The CDR3 sequence: CASSLEQNYGYTF. The CDR3 coding sequence is TGTGCCAGCAGCTTGGAACAGAACTATGGCTACACCTTC.

The chain employs TRBV19 and TRBJ1-6; no definite D call. Germline CDR1 reads LNHDA; CDR2 reads SQIVND (reference sequence). The CDR3 consists of 13 residues. With 7 bases removed from V and 10 bases from J, the gap between germline ends came to 14 bases. The CDR3 sequence: CASTHGVGSPLHF. CDR3 sequence (DNA): TGTGCCAGTACCCACGGAGTAGGATCACCCCTCCACTTT.

Worth noting for this clone: Other DNA sequences in this specimen translate into the identical CDR3. The rearrangement joins TRBV2 to TRBJ1-1; 8 nucleotides line up with TRBD1. There are 13 residues in the CDR3. V gave up 6 bases and J gave up 4 bases; unmatched junction bases: 4. The germline gives CDR1 SNHLY, CDR2 FYNNEI. The CDR3 coding sequence is TGTGCCAGCAGAGGTCAGGGGGCCACTGAAGCTTTCTTT. It is translated as CASRGQGATEAFF.

In the case of this clone: Different DNA sequences within this sample yield the same CDR3. For the CDR3, the DNA is TGTGCCAGCAGCGTAGACAGGGCTGCTGGAAACACCATATATTTT. Protein product: CASSVDRAAGNTIYF. The chain employs TRBV9 and TRBJ1-3, with a weak D call TRBD1 (6 bases). V was pared by 0 bases and J by 2 bases, with 9 bases between. CDR3 size: 15 residues. Germline V gives CDR1 SGDLS, CDR2 YYNGEE.

The chain couples TRBV30 to TRBJ1-6; a possible D gene is TRBD1 (5 bases). The CDR3 runs 13 residues. The V end was cut by 0 bases, the J end by 8 bases, with 8 bases between. Germline V gene lookup returns CDR1 GTSNPN and CDR2 SVGIG (reference sequence). The chain's CDR3 is CAWSVAGDSPLHF. In nucleotides, the CDR3 is TGTGCCTGGAGTGTAGCGGGGGATTCACCCCTCCACTTT.

The chain uses TRBV6-6 and TRBJ1-1; D might be TRBD1 (5 bases). With 6 bases removed from V and 10 bases from J, the gap between germline ends came to 24 bases. The length of the CDR3 is 15 residues. CDR1 and CDR2 (germline): MNHNY, SVGAGI (reference sequence). The CDR3 here is CASSHRGSGGAGAFF. Written as DNA, the CDR3 is TGTGCCAGCAGCCACCGGGGCTCCGGAGGGGCGGGAGCTTTCTTT.

The rearrangement uses TRBV6-5 and TRBJ1-2; D is unresolved. Trimming pared 4 bases from V and 3 bases from J, leaving 6 bases between. Per germline, CDR1 MNHEY and CDR2 SVGAGI. The CDR3 contains 12 residues. The CDR3 protein is CASSSEYYGYTF. The CDR3 nucleotides are TGTGCCAGCAGTTCGGAGTACTATGGCTACACCTTC.

V and J are TRBV29-1 and TRBJ2-2, with D perhaps matching TRBD2 (6 bases). V was pared by 5 bases and J by 4 bases, with 11 bases between. Germline CDR1 SQVTM, CDR2 ANQGSEA. The length of the CDR3 is 13 residues. CDR3 residues: CSVPGLRTGELFF. As DNA, the CDR3 is TGCAGCGTTCCGGGACTCCGCACCGGGGAGCTGTTTTTT.

The rearrangement joins TRBV19 to TRBJ1-2, with 9 bases fitting TRBD1. Trimming at V came to 3 bases and at J to 2 bases, leaving 4 bases not matched to a gene. The germline CDR1 and CDR2 sequences are LNHDA and SQIVND (reference sequence). CDR3 length equals 15 residues. CDR3 nucleotide sequence: TGTGCCAGTAGTATCGCCGGACAGGGGAACTATGGCTACACCTTC. It translates to CASSIAGQGNYGYTF.

This chain links TRBV29-1 with TRBJ2-1, with 7 bases lining up with TRBD1. This CDR3 region has 12 residues. J lost 4 bases, V lost 5 bases, and 2 bases had no gene match. The V gene's germline CDR1 is SQVTM and CDR2 ANQGSEA. DNA for the CDR3: TGCAGCGTTTCAGGGGGATACAATGAGCAGTTCTTC. Translation: CSVSGGYNEQFF.

This clone occurred once. The chain recombines TRBV28 with TRBJ2-5; D is ambiguous. Germline CDR1 is MDHEN and CDR2 is SYDVKM. V lost 1 base and J lost 5, with 14 bases in between. The CDR3 is 15 residues long. The CDR3 nucleotides read TGTGCCAGCAGTTTATCCTCGGTCCCCGGGGAGACCCAGTACTTC. Protein sequence: CASSLSSVPGETQYF.

This sequence joins TRBV9 and TRBJ1-1; D gene unclear. There are 15 residues in the CDR3. Trimming took off 1 base at V and 4 bases at J, with 14 bases between the two ends. Germline assignment: CDR1 SGDLS and CDR2 YYNGEE. CDR3 nucleotide sequence: TGTGCCAGCAGCGTAAATGGGAGGGTCGCCACTGAAGCTTTCTTT. This codes for CASSVNGRVATEAFF.

This clone was counted a single time. This chain uses TRBV5-1 with TRBJ2-2, with TRBD1 matching over 7 bases. J was trimmed by 5 bases and V by 4 bases; bases with no gene match: 8. The CDR3 runs 15 residues. Germline CDR1 is SGHRS and CDR2 is YFSETQ. The CDR3 nucleotides are TGCGCCAGCAGCGGGGGACAGAGCACTACCGGGGAGCTGTTTTTT. Amino acids: CASSGGQSTTGELFF.

The chain has TRBV2 and TRBJ1-6; 7 bases are a match to TRBD1. Germline V gene sequence: CDR1 SNHLY, CDR2 FYNNEI. The CDR3 covers 15 residues. Germline trimming cut 5 bases from V and 6 bases from J; bases unmatched to any gene: 7. CDR3 sequence: CASSTRGGGNSPLHF. In DNA, the CDR3 is TGTGCCAGCAGTACAAGAGGGGGCGGTAATTCACCCCTCCACTTT.

This chain links TRBV3-1 (or the pseudogene TRBV3-2) with TRBJ1-1; 7 nucleotides match TRBD1. This CDR3 is 15 amino acids long. Per germline, CDR1 LGHDT and CDR2 YNNKEL (reference sequence). V lost 4 bases and J lost 0; bases outside the gene matches: 5. CDR3 region: CASSLRDRLNTEAFF. The CDR3 DNA reads TGTGCCAGCAGCCTCCGGGACAGACTGAACACTGAAGCTTTCTTT.

This sequence joins TRBV9 and TRBJ1-2; D uncertain. Germline-derived CDR1 and CDR2 are SGDLS and YYNGEE. The CDR3 covers 15 residues. V lost 3 bases, J lost 2 bases, and 14 bases lay in between. As DNA, the CDR3 is TGTGCCAGCAGCGGCAGACTAAGCACCAACTATGGCTACACCTTC. Residues: CASSGRLSTNYGYTF.

The chain recombines TRBV3-1 (or the pseudogene TRBV3-2) with TRBJ1-1; D gene unclear. The CDR3 spans 16 residues. The V end lost 2 bases, the J end lost 0 bases, and 13 bases lay between the germline ends. Germline CDR1 and CDR2: LGHDT and YNNKEL (reference sequence). The CDR3 loop is CASSQSEGRLNTEAFF. CDR3 in DNA: TGTGCCAGCAGCCAAAGCGAGGGCAGGTTGAACACTGAAGCTTTCTTT.

This rearrangement joins TRBV5-4 to TRBJ2-1; 10 bases align to TRBD2. This CDR3 contains 16 residues. With 5 bases clipped from V and 1 base from J, the junction kept 6 bases outside the gene matches. Germline-derived CDR1 and CDR2 are SGHNT and YYREEE (reference sequence). The CDR3, as DNA: TGTGCCAGCAGTTCTTCTAGCGGGGGATCCTACAATGAGCAGTTCTTC. Protein product: CASSSSSGGSYNEQFF. Using reference TRBV5-4 and TRBJ2-1 for the parts outside the CDR3, the full variable domain is ETGVTQSPTHLIKTRGQQVTLRCSSQSGHNTVSWYQQALGQGPQFIFQYYREEENGRGNFPPRFSGLQFPNYSSELNVNALELDDSALYLCASSSSSGGSYNEQFFGPGTRLTVL.

V gene TRBV4-1 combines with J gene TRBJ2-7; a possible D gene is TRBD1 (6 bases). CDR1 MGHRA and CDR2 YSYEKL come from the germline V gene. Trimming pared 1 base from V and 3 bases from J, leaving 10 bases between. CDR3 length: 14 residues. The CDR3 reads CASSQVDRDYEQYF. CDR3 sequence (DNA): TGCGCCAGCAGCCAAGTGGACAGAGACTACGAGCAGTACTTC.

This clone showed up just once. The rearrangement joins TRBV2 to TRBJ2-1; D is undetermined. Germline loops: CDR1 SNHLY, CDR2 FYNNEI. V lost 9 bases and J 8 bases, leaving 14 bases between the germline ends. The CDR3 contains 12 residues. CDR3 nucleotide sequence: TGTGCCAGTAATCTAGTGACCGATGAGCAGTTCTTC. Translating gives CASNLVTDEQFF.

The chain recombines TRBV5-6 with TRBJ1-4; D is possibly TRBD1 (6 bases). From germline, CDR1 is SGHDT and CDR2 YYEEEE. The CDR3 is 14 residues long. V was trimmed by 3 bases and J by 8 bases, leaving 14 bases between them. The CDR3 DNA reads as TGTGCCAGCAGCTCCCTATCAGGGGACGAAAAACTGTTTTTT. Its protein product is CASSSLSGDEKLFF.